This T cell receptor (beta chain) came from a study of brain T cells in children with intractable seizures. The study, taken as a whole, reports: Patients' HCMV serostatus was unknown; virus specificity rests on CDR3 similarity alone. Pre- and post-surgery blood differed in depth, so pre-surgery absences may be undersampling.

Germline loops: CDR1 SGHRS, CDR2 YFSETQ. The CDR3 is 14 residues long. Trimming cost V 2 bases and J 0 bases, with 5 bases left between them. Comment on this clone: The antigen is undetermined.

Surgery cases with the highest brain T cell transcript signatures were chosen for sequencing. Patients received at least one anti-epileptic drug before surgery. TCRdb's table, derived via immunoSEQ multiplex PCR, lists solely in-frame clones and lacks some. This repertoire shows 70,000 to 85,000 clones, around 91% found once; its top ten account for approximately 25%. This sequence joins TRBV5-1 and TRBJ1-4; D remains ambiguous. The specimen comprised peripheral blood, sampled at surgery. This TCR derives from a girl aged 2-15 years with Rasmussen encephalitis and intractable seizures. For the CDR3, the DNA is TGCGCCAGCAGCTTCATGTCAACTAATGAAAAACTGTTTTTT. Its protein is CASSFMSTNEKLFF.